This T cell receptor (beta chain) was recovered during a study of tissue T cells after allogeneic stem cell transplantation. Germline CDR1 and CDR2: KGHPV and FQNQEV (reference sequence). This CDR3 spans 15 amino acids. Trimming removed 3 bases at V and 0 bases at J, with 10 bases between. Time point noted: mouse harvest day 7 after allogeneic transplant. Mouse grafts combined 10^7 T-cell-depleted bone marrow cells with 10^6 splenic CD5+ T cells. This clone was seen a handful of times. Here the gene names and germline are mouse. The read ends 1 residue shy of where the CDR3 ends; the end is completed using the germline J gene. TCRdb's table, derived via immunoSEQ multiplex PCR, lists solely in-frame clones and lacks some. The table lists nearly 4,000 clones, approximately 50% of them singletons.

The chain couples TRBV26 to TRBJ2-3, with D tentatively TRBD1 (5 bases). Sequencing input: gut tissue. This TCR derives from a female BALB/c mouse given C57BL/6 T cells with graft-versus-host disease after an allogeneic hematopoietic cell transplant. The covered CDR3 bases are TGTGCCAGCAGTCTCCAGGGCACTAGTGCAGAAACGCTGTAT. This codes for CASSLQGTSAETLY. The full CDR3 protein is CASSLQGTSAETLYF.